The clone carrying this T cell receptor beta chain was counted a few times. Antigen: not known. The germline CDR1 and CDR2 sequences are LNHDA and SQIVND (reference sequence). This CDR3 is 11 amino acids long. V lost 3 bases and J 7 bases, leaving 6 bases between the germline ends. Each CDR3 protein gets one entry after TCRdb re-called the reads with MiXCR. Of about 330,000 distinct CDR3 sequences listed, about 35% are singletons. This specimen belongs to a study of T cell repertoires in cytomegalovirus infection. Whole-study results and caveats: The cumulative frequency of public TCR beta families identified carriers of CMV plus the relevant HLA.

The receptor was derived from a human donor in good health (CMV status not recorded). Some clones in this sample may be carry-over from other donors' samples. The starting material was cultured PBMCs, obtained from culture after CMV antigen stimulation. The gene calls are TRBV19 and TRBJ1-1; no clear D gene. CDR3 sequence (DNA): TGTGCCAGTAGTATTTCCCGTGAAGCTTTCTTT. It is translated as CASSISREAFF.